This note documents a single TCR beta chain sequence. The final CDR3 position lacks the conserved phenylalanine or tryptophan, pointing to a likely read error. It is unclear where the CDR3 begins or ends on the DNA, so no DNA is shown, and the CDR3 is as TCRdb lists it. These data originate in a study of T cells in Graves' hyperthyroidism and ophthalmopathy. What was amplified from RNA transcripts were TCR beta CDR3 regions. With the HTBI primer set, the TCR CDR3 went through a first round of RT-PCR. TCRdb used MiXCR to reprocess the multiplex PCR reads, holding one entry per CDR3 protein. The table records 490,000 or so distinct CDR3 sequences, 46% of them present only once. The CDR3 is 9 amino acids long, termini counted. Germline lookup yields CDR1 SGHKS and CDR2 YYEKEE (reference sequence).

The sequencing sample was made of peripheral blood or thyroid tissue (not recorded which). This receptor was obtained from an adult woman with Graves' disease, either hyperthyroidism or ophthalmopathy (not recorded which). This chain links TRBV5-5 with TRBJ2-2; the listed D gene, TRBD1, was not tested against the DNA. CDR3 in amino acids: CASSLTGQI.